This passage covers 13 T cell receptor beta chains from one sample sequenced in a study of OX40 agonist ivuxolimab in advanced cancers. Method: immunoSEQ multiplex PCR; TCRdb's copy keeps in-frame clones and lacks some. Seen here are 83,000 or so clones, 84% observed once, and the top ten hold roughly 1.7%. The sample in question was CD4+ or CD8+ T cells sorted from blood, obtained in a trial of the OX40 agonist ivuxolimab. These receptors were taken from an adult with an advanced solid tumor such as melanoma, head and neck, liver or kidney cancer.

The chain has TRBV19 and TRBJ2-7; possibly TRBD1 or TRBD2 for D (6 bases each). This CDR3 comprises 17 residues. Germline CDR1 reads LNHDA; CDR2 reads SQIVND (reference sequence). Trimming shortened V by 4 bases and J by 6 bases, and 25 bases separated the two germline ends. In DNA form, the CDR3 reads TGTGCCAGTAGTACCACGTCCCGGGGGCAAACCAGGGCCGAGCAGTACTTC. It specifies CASSTTSRGQTRAEQYF. Filled out from reference TRBV19 and TRBJ2-7, the complete variable domain reads DGGITQSPKYLFRKEGQNVTLSCEQNLNHDAMYWYRQDPGQGLRLIYYSQIVNDFQKGDIAEGYSVSREKKESFPLTVTSAQKNPTAFYLCASSTTSRGQTRAEQYFGPGTRLTVT.

This CDR3 is CASSIQRLAGGNTGELFF. Here the CDR3 DNA reads TGTGCCAGTAGTATCCAAAGACTAGCGGGGGGGAACACCGGGGAGCTGTTTTTT. The chain couples TRBV19 to TRBJ2-2, with TRBD2 matching over 13 bases. The CDR3 contains 18 residues. The V segment lost 3 bases and the J segment 1 base; nucleotides outside the gene matches: 5. CDR1 and CDR2 from the germline V gene are LNHDA and SQIVND (reference sequence).

This chain links TRBV7-9 with TRBJ2-1, with D tentatively TRBD1 (7 bases). This CDR3 comprises 13 residues. Germline V CDR1 and CDR2: SEHNR, FQNEAQ (reference sequence). V lost 5 bases to trimming and J lost 9 bases, with 14 bases between them. The CDR3 region is CASSTHQGGEQFF. CDR3 DNA sequence: TGTGCCAGCAGCACTCACCAGGGGGGTGAGCAGTTCTTC.

Remarks on this clone: The sample holds other DNA sequences that translate to the same CDR3. The V and J genes are TRBV6-1 and TRBJ2-5; D unclear. Trimming pared 3 bases from V and 5 bases from J, leaving 4 bases between. The CDR3 runs 11 residues. Germline CDR1 MNHNS, CDR2 SASEGT. CDR3 sequence reads: CASSERETQYF. DNA for the CDR3: TGTGCCAGCAGTGAGAGGGAGACCCAGTACTTC.

This clone has a handful of counts. The rearrangement links TRBV7-6 to TRBJ2-2; unclear D gene. CDR3 length: 15 residues. Germline CDR1 SGHVS, CDR2 FNYEAQ. V was shortened by 4 bases and J by 7 bases, with 16 bases between the two germline ends. The CDR3 sequence is CASSSSSRGIGELFF. The CDR3 DNA follows: TGTGCCAGCAGCTCCTCCTCCCGCGGTATCGGGGAGCTGTTTTTT.

This chain connects TRBV18 to TRBJ1-6, with no clear D. This CDR3 is built from 14 residues. The germline V gene has CDR1 KGHSH and CDR2 LQKENI. The V gene lost 3 bases and the J gene lost 11 bases, with 14 bases spanning the gap. The CDR3 nucleotides are TGTGCCAGCTCACCCCCTGGGTCCAAGGCACCCCTCCACTTT. Translated, it gives CASSPPGSKAPLHF.

This chain connects TRBV5-6 to TRBJ1-1; D not certain. Trimming took 4 bases from V and 6 from J, leaving 13 bases between them. Germline V lookup: CDR1 SGHDT, CDR2 YYEEEE. The CDR3 length is 13 residues. CDR3 nucleotides: TGTGCCAGCAGCCGGCGGAGCTTAGCTGAAGCTTTCTTT. Translating it yields CASSRRSLAEAFF.

V and J are TRBV19 and TRBJ2-2, with a weak D call TRBD2 (6 bases). Germline lookup yields CDR1 LNHDA and CDR2 SQIVND (reference sequence). CDR3 length: 14 residues. The CDR3 coding sequence is TGTGCGGGGGGTCCAGGTACGGGCACCGGGGAGCTGTTTTTT. Translating gives CAGGPGTGTGELFF.

The genes are TRBV7-9 and TRBJ2-3, with D unresolved. Germline V gives CDR1 SEHNR, CDR2 FQNEAQ (reference sequence). This CDR3 contains 13 residues. Trimming took off 3 bases at V and 6 bases at J, with 10 bases between the two ends. As DNA, the CDR3 is TGTGCCAGCAGCTTTCCCAACGGGGATACGCAGTATTTT. Its protein is CASSFPNGDTQYF.

V and J are TRBV9 and TRBJ1-6; D gene ambiguous. The V end was cut by 3 bases, the J end by 0 bases, with 4 bases between. CDR3 length: 14 residues. In germline, CDR1 is SGDLS, CDR2 YYNGEE. The CDR3 region is CASSASSYNSPLHF. The CDR3 region has the DNA TGTGCCAGCAGCGCGAGCTCCTATAATTCACCCCTCCACTTT. Variable domain in full (rest from reference TRBV9 and TRBJ1-6): DSGVTQTPKHLITATGQRVTLRCSPRSGDLSVYWYQQSLDQGLQFLIQYYNGEERAKGNILERFSAQQFPDLHSELNLSSLELGDSALYFCASSASSYNSPLHFGNGTRLTVT.

The chain has TRBV4-1 and TRBJ2-3; perhaps D is TRBD1 or TRBD2 (6 bases each). The CDR3 runs 16 residues. V lost 0 bases and J 0 bases, leaving 10 bases between the germline ends. Germline V CDR1 and CDR2: MGHRA, YSYEKL. CDR3 loop: CASSQEGAGSTDTQYF. The CDR3 DNA reads TGCGCCAGCAGCCAAGAGGGGGCGGGAAGCACAGATACGCAGTATTTT.

The chain links TRBV10-3 to TRBJ2-2; the match to TRBD2 covers 12 bases. CDR3 length equals 16 residues. Germline lookup yields CDR1 ENHRY and CDR2 SYGVKD. V lost 8 bases to trimming and J lost 5 bases; unmatched junction nucleotides: 9. The CDR3 sequence is CAIGLAGLTGTGELFF. DNA for the CDR3: TGTGCCATCGGACTAGCGGGGCTAACGGGTACCGGGGAGCTGTTTTTT.

The rearrangement uses TRBV4-2 and TRBJ2-1, with D unresolved. This CDR3 is 14 amino acids long. The germline CDR1 and CDR2 sequences are LGHNA and YNFKEQ. Trimming left V 4 bases short and J 4 bases short, with 11 bases between. DNA for the CDR3: TGTGCCAGCAGCCCTGTCGGGCGATACAATGAGCAGTTCTTC. Protein product: CASSPVGRYNEQFF.